One T cell receptor (beta chain) is described in this entry. These data belong to a study of blood T cell repertoires in COVID-19. Study-wide background: COVID-19 samples, acute and convalescent, were from the United States, Italy and Spain. T cells, B-cell-depleted T cells, or PBMCs provided the cDNA or gDNA that served as material.

Germline CDR1 is LNHDA and CDR2 is SQIVND (reference sequence). The CDR3 loop spans 17 amino acids. J gave up 4 bases and V 10 bases, and 14 bases lay outside the gene matches. Original data processing: Using reference gene primer amplification, nucleated cell counts were estimated. TCRdb's copy holds only in-frame clones and misses some; the assay was immunoSEQ multiplex PCR. The V and J calls and clone size were taken over from that table, and D and trimming were inferred from the DNA. The table records about 250,000 clones, about 82% of them present only once. Sequenced material: peripheral blood. The V gene is TRBV19, the J gene TRBJ2-2, with 11 positions matching TRBD2. The receptor's source is a man aged 45 to 65 with active or convalescent COVID-19. CDR3 region: CATHDSSGRLFTGELFF. CDR3 nucleotide sequence: TGTGCCACCCATGACTCTAGCGGGAGGCTTTTCACCGGGGAGCTGTTTTTT.